The present entry profiles one T cell receptor (beta chain) with its context. Antigen: not known. The sample belongs to a study of blood T cells in healthy people across ages. The wider study: With template switching, about one barcoded beta molecule was captured per two T cells.

The authors drew around 9.3 milliliters of peripheral blood from each donor. A second PCR of 7 to 11 cycles used a sample-barcoded 5' primer and a J-beta primer mix. TCRdb re-called the 5' RACE reads through MiXCR, storing one row per CDR3 protein. The sample holds hundreds of thousands of distinct CDR3 sequences, more than 45% seen once. Study-level points and caveats: Long-lived donors exceeded aged donors in naive CD4+ cells and diversity.

This sequence was found in a man younger than 45 in good health. What was sequenced was blood.

DNA of the CDR3: TGTGCCAGCAGCTTAGGTGACAACAGGGTCTATGGCTACACCTTC. Translation gives CASSLGDNRVYGYTF. This chain connects TRBV7-9 to TRBJ1-2; D may be TRBD1 (6 bases). Trimming stripped 1 base from V and 4 bases from J, with 13 bases between. This CDR3 is built from 15 residues. In germline, CDR1 is SEHNR, CDR2 FQNEAQ (reference sequence).